Shown below are 20 T cell receptor beta chains from a single sample sequenced in a study of low-dose radiotherapy and immunotherapy resistance in tumors (dated by TCRdb to between 2020 and 2023). Superscript III and a set of TRAV- and TRBV-specific primers were used to synthesize first-strand cDNA, so that both TCRalpha and TCRbeta chains were covered. TCRs were amplified for 20 PCR cycles with Phusion, using a constant-region primer paired with the adapter attached to the V primers. TCRdb reprocessed the public reads (quality trimming at Q25 with fastp, clone calling with MiXCR) and kept in-frame beta chains. Records with the same CDR3 protein are collapsed into one entry carrying the most frequent genes and DNA. The sample data list 12,000 or so distinct CDR3 sequences, and roughly 80% of these were observed just once. The ten largest clones represent roughly 3.6% of the sample. These receptors were collected from a human donor with advanced metastatic prostate, ovarian, gallbladder or colorectal cancer (not recorded which). This table probably holds off-target reads from a library built for another chain.

The chain couples TRBV28 to TRBJ1-2; D might be TRBD1 (5 bases). This CDR3 is built from 12 residues. V was trimmed by 3 bases and J by 4 bases, leaving 6 bases between them. Germline CDR1 and CDR2: MDHEN and SYDVKM. In DNA, the CDR3 is TGTGCCAGCAGTTTGACAGTCTATGGCTACACCTTC. It encodes CASSLTVYGYTF.

The CDR3 protein is CASSLQGASSYEQYF. The DNA of the CDR3 is TGTGCCAGCAGCTTGCAGGGGGCGAGCTCCTACGAGCAGTACTTC. This chain joins TRBV5-5 and TRBJ2-7, with TRBD1 matching over 8 bases. The CDR3 spans 15 residues. Germline V CDR1 and CDR2: SGHKS, YYEKEE (reference sequence). J gave up 0 bases and V 1 base, and 3 bases lay outside the gene matches.

This clonotype has a handful of counts. V usage is TRBV5-5 and J usage is TRBJ1-3, with D hard to call. Germline V gene data show CDR1 as SGHKS and CDR2 as YYEKEE (reference sequence). Trimming removed 0 bases at V and 2 bases at J, with 6 bases between. This CDR3 spans 14 amino acids. The CDR3 loop reads CASSLEAAGNTIYF. The DNA of the CDR3 is TGTGCCAGCAGCTTGGAGGCAGCTGGAAACACCATATATTTT.

The chain carries TRBV5-6 and TRBJ1-5; tentatively, D is TRBD1 (5 bases). The CDR3 runs 14 residues. CDR1 and CDR2 (germline): SGHDT, YYEEEE. V lost 3 bases to trimming and J lost 7 bases, with 14 bases between them. For the CDR3, the DNA is TGTGCCAGCAGCTGGGGGGAGTTCGGACAGCCCCAGCATTTT. Encoded protein: CASSWGEFGQPQHF.

The chain has TRBV4-2 and TRBJ2-3; 7 bases match TRBD2. CDR3 length: 16 amino acids. CDR1 LGHNA and CDR2 YNFKEQ come from the germline V gene. Germline trimming cut 0 bases from V and 2 bases from J; bases unmatched to any gene: 5. The CDR3: CASSQEGSGITDTQYF. CDR3 DNA sequence: TGTGCCAGCAGCCAAGAAGGGAGCGGGATCACAGATACGCAGTATTTT.

This clonotype was picked up one time. The V call is TRBV28, the J call TRBJ1-5; maybe TRBD1 (6 bases). Germline CDR1 and CDR2: MDHEN and SYDVKM. The CDR3 is 16 amino acids. V lost 5 bases to trimming and J lost 3 bases, with 17 bases between them. The CDR3 DNA reads as TGTGCCAGCAGTCTTCTCACGGGGGCGGACAATCAGCCCCAGCATTTT. As protein: CASSLLTGADNQPQHF.

The V and J genes are TRBV18 and TRBJ2-7, with D possibly matching TRBD2 (5 bases). Trimming left V 0 bases short and J 5 bases short, with 14 bases between. Germline V gives CDR1 KGHSH, CDR2 LQKENI. CDR3 length: 15 amino acids. The CDR3 nucleotides read TGTGCCAGCTCACCACCAAACCGGGGAGAGCACGAGCAGTACTTC. As protein: CASSPPNRGEHEQYF.

This chain connects TRBV5-6 to TRBJ2-5; tentatively, D is TRBD1 or TRBD2 (5 bases each). The CDR3 has 13 amino acids. V lost 4 bases and J lost 1, with 8 bases in between. Looked up from germline, CDR1 is SGHDT and CDR2 is YYEEEE. This CDR3 is CASSRGRQETQYF. CDR3 nucleotides: TGTGCCAGCAGCCGGGGACGCCAAGAGACCCAGTACTTC.

This clonotype was counted between two and nine times. This chain uses TRBV29-1 with TRBJ1-2, with D perhaps TRBD1 (5 bases). The CDR3 extends over 14 amino acids. Trimming took off 1 base at V and 5 bases at J, with 14 bases between the two ends. In germline, CDR1 is SQVTM, CDR2 ANQGSEA. In DNA form, the CDR3 reads TGCAGCGTTGAAGCCGCAGGGTCATCATATGGCTACACCTTC. It encodes CSVEAAGSSYGYTF.

This clonotype was found a few times. The gene calls are TRBV18 and TRBJ2-7, with D perhaps matching TRBD1 (6 bases). Trimming cost V 0 bases and J 2 bases, with 11 bases left between them. The CDR3 spans 15 residues. Germline V gene lookup returns CDR1 KGHSH and CDR2 LQKENI. The CDR3 DNA reads as TGTGCCAGCTCACCACCCGGGACACGGGCCTACGAGCAGTACTTC. Its translation: CASSPPGTRAYEQYF.

This rearrangement joins TRBV11-3 to TRBJ2-1; 7 nucleotides align to TRBD2. V was pared by 5 bases and J by 5 bases, with 6 bases of the junction left unmatched. Germline V gene data show CDR1 as SGHNT and CDR2 as YENEEA. The CDR3 is made up of 14 amino acids. DNA for the CDR3: TGTGCCAGCAGCAGAACTAGCGTAAACAATGAGCAGTTCTTC. It is translated as CASSRTSVNNEQFF. Combining the CDR3 with reference TRBV11-3 and TRBJ2-1 gives the whole variable domain EAGVVQSPRYKIIEKKQPVAFWCNPISGHNTLYWYLQNLGQGPELLIRYENEEAVDDSQLPKDRFSAERLKGVDSTLKIQPAELGDSAVYLCASSRTSVNNEQFFGPGTRLTVL.

V gene TRBV27 combines with J gene TRBJ1-2, with D hard to call. The CDR3 is made up of 13 amino acids. Trimming left V 5 bases short and J 0 bases short, with 7 bases between. Germline CDR1 and CDR2: MNHEY and SMNVEV (reference sequence). The CDR3 coding sequence is TGTGCCAGCAGTCCTAATCCTAACTATGGCTACACCTTC. It translates to CASSPNPNYGYTF.

In this sample, this clonotype turned up a few times. The chain is built from TRBV5-5 and TRBJ2-1, with 12 nucleotides matching TRBD2. Germline trimming cut 4 bases from V and 8 bases from J; bases unmatched to any gene: 10. Germline V gene sequence: CDR1 SGHKS, CDR2 YYEKEE (reference sequence). This CDR3 is 16 amino acids long. The CDR3 DNA reads TGTGCCAGCAGCCTAAGACTAGCGGGAGACTTCGATGAGCAGTTCTTC. Amino acids: CASSLRLAGDFDEQFF.

The V call is TRBV13, the J call TRBJ2-5; TRBD2 agrees at 10 bases. Germline loops: CDR1 PRHDT, CDR2 FYEKMQ (reference sequence). V lost 6 bases, J lost 9 bases, and 10 bases stayed unmatched. The CDR3 loop spans 14 amino acids. The CDR3 reads CASRASGSSIAQYF. Written as DNA, the CDR3 is TGTGCCAGCAGGGCTAGCGGGAGCAGCATTGCCCAGTACTTC. The full variable domain, in which reference TRBV13 and TRBJ2-5 provide the parts outside the CDR3, is AAGVIQSPRHLIKEKRETATLKCYPIPRHDTVYWYQQGPGQDPQFLISFYEKMQSDKGSIPDRFSAQQFSDYHSELNMSSLELGDSALYFCASRASGSSIAQYFGPGTRLLVL.

The chain couples TRBV9 to TRBJ2-7; possible D gene TRBD2, 5 bases. CDR1 and CDR2 from the germline V gene are SGDLS and YYNGEE. V lost 3 bases and J 5 bases, leaving 12 bases between the germline ends. The CDR3 is 13 residues long. CDR3: CASSDFLGNEQYF. CDR3 bases: TGTGCCAGCAGCGATTTTCTCGGGAACGAGCAGTACTTC.

This clonotype was picked up a small number of times. For the CDR3, the DNA is TGTGCCAGTATACAGGGGAACTATGGCTACACCTTC. Protein sequence: CASIQGNYGYTF. J is TRBJ1-2 and V is TRBV28; 7 bases fit TRBD1. The CDR3 has 12 amino acids. V was clipped by 9 bases and J by 2 bases; unmatched bases: 3. CDR1 is MDHEN, CDR2 SYDVKM, per germline.

The gene calls are TRBV20-1 and TRBJ1-5; weak D call: TRBD1 (6 bases). Germline CDR1 reads DFQATT; CDR2 reads SNEGSKA (reference sequence). The CDR3 runs to 16 residues. V was shortened by 1 base and J by 0 bases, with 13 bases between the two germline ends. CDR3 residues: CSARALDSYSNQPQHF. The CDR3 bases are TGCAGTGCTAGAGCCCTGGACAGCTATAGCAATCAGCCCCAGCATTTT.

V gene TRBV28 combines with J gene TRBJ2-3; 8 positions agree with TRBD2. CDR1 is MDHEN and CDR2 is SYDVKM in the germline V gene. The CDR3 has 17 residues. V trimming: 8 bases; J trimming: 3 bases; junction bases outside the gene matches: 16. CDR3 DNA: TGTGCCAGCCATCCTGAGCGTCGGGGGGGACCGACAGATACGCAGTATTTT. The encoded protein is CASHPERRGGPTDTQYF. The variable domain in full, with the rest retrieved from reference TRBV28 and TRBJ2-3, is DVKVTQSSRYLVKRTGEKVFLECVQDMDHENMFWYRQDPGLGLRLIYFSYDVKMKEKGDIPEGYSVSREKKERFSLILESASTNQTSMYLCASHPERRGGPTDTQYFGPGTRLTVL.

This clonotype was picked up a small number of times. This rearrangement joins TRBV28 to TRBJ1-6, with D possibly matching TRBD1 (6 bases). Germline CDR1 is MDHEN and CDR2 is SYDVKM. The CDR3 sequence is 15 residues long. V was pared by 7 bases and J by 2 bases, with 12 bases between. The CDR3 DNA reads TGTGCCAGCACCCAGGGGCCTACCTATAATTCACCCCTCCACTTT. Encoded protein: CASTQGPTYNSPLHF.

The chain recombines TRBV7-2 with TRBJ2-1; 10 nucleotides line up with TRBD2. Germline CDR1 is SGHTA and CDR2 is FQGNSA. V gave up 3 bases and J gave up 3 bases; unmatched junction bases: 2. This CDR3 has 15 residues. The CDR3 region has the DNA TGTGCCAGCAGCTTTAGCGGGAGGTTCTACAATGAGCAGTTCTTC. Translating gives CASSFSGRFYNEQFF.